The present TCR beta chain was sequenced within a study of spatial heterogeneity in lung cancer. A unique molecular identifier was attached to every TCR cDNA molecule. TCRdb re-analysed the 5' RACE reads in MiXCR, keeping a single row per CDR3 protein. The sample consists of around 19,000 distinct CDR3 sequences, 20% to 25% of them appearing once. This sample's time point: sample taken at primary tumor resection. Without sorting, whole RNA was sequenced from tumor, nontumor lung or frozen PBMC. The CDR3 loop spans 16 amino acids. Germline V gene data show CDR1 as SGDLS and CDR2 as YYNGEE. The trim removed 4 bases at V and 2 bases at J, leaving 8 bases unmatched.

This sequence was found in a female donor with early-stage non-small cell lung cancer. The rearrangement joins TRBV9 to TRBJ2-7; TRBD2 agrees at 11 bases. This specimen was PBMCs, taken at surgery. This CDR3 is CASSPRLAGNTYEQYF. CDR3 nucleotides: TGTGCCAGCAGCCCACGACTAGCGGGAAATACCTACGAGCAGTACTTC.